This T cell receptor beta chain came from a study of T cells in Graves' hyperthyroidism and ophthalmopathy. Study-wide results and limits: Blood also showed most of the thyroid clonotypes that were expanded above 0.001.

With respect to this clonotype: Its target is unknown.

Researchers defined stable Graves' hyperthyroidism as no ophthalmopathy progression within 18 months. TCR beta CDR3 sequences were amplified from RNA transcripts. With the HTBI primer set, the TCR CDR3 went through a first round of RT-PCR. TCRdb redid the calling of the multiplex PCR reads with MiXCR, one entry per CDR3 protein. Altogether 550,000 to 800,000 distinct CDR3 sequences are present, roughly 15% being singletons, with the ten largest covering around 8.1%. This receptor was identified in a man younger than 30 with Graves' hyperthyroidism. The sequencing sample was made of blood.

The CDR3 DNA is TGCGCCAGCAGTTTCGGGGGAGACTACGAGCAGTACTTC. It translates to CASSFGGDYEQYF. The V and J genes are TRBV5-1 and TRBJ2-7; D possibly corresponds to TRBD2 (6 bases). Germline CDR1 SGHRS, CDR2 YFSETQ. V lost 5 bases to trimming and J lost 3 bases, with 12 bases between them. CDR3 length: 13 residues. The full variable domain, completed using reference TRBV5-1 and TRBJ2-7, is KAGVTQTPRYLIKTRGQQVTLSCSPISGHRSVSWYQQTPGQGLQFLFEYFSETQRNKGNFPGRFSGRQFSNSRSEMNVSTLELGDSALYLCASSFGGDYEQYFGPGTRLTVT.